The 11 T cell receptor beta chains below were found in one sample sequenced in a study of cytomegalovirus exposure and HLA in healthy donors. PCR involved 60 Vbeta and 13 Jbeta primers. Generated by immunoSEQ multiplex PCR, the TCRdb table keeps only in-frame clones and is missing some. The data contain roughly 150,000 clones, 64% of them singletons. Sequenced input: PBMCs. These receptors came from a woman aged 25 to 39 in good health and CMV-seropositive.

This chain connects TRBV2 to TRBJ2-7; D is perhaps TRBD1 (5 bases). This CDR3 is built from 12 residues. In germline, CDR1 is SNHLY, CDR2 FYNNEI. V was clipped by 2 bases and J by 3 bases, with 5 bases between them. CDR3 coding DNA: TGTGCCAGCAGTGAACAGGGCTACGAGCAGTACTTC. It yields the protein CASSEQGYEQYF.

The V and J genes are TRBV29-1 and TRBJ2-3; no definite D call. CDR1 is SQVTM, CDR2 ANQGSEA, per germline. Trimming stripped 4 bases from V and 2 bases from J, with 16 bases between. The CDR3 has 15 amino acids. The CDR3 coding sequence is TGCAGCGTTGGGAGCCTACATGATTACACAGATACGCAGTATTTT. It codes for CSVGSLHDYTDTQYF.

This clone has just a few counts. The chain uses TRBV6-1 and TRBJ2-3; a possible D gene is TRBD1 (6 bases). The CDR3 contains 15 residues. Per germline, CDR1 MNHNS and CDR2 SASEGT. The ends were cut back, 1 base at V and 0 bases at J, with 8 bases in the middle. This chain's CDR3 is CASSEVGGSTDTQYF. The CDR3 nucleotides are TGTGCCAGCAGTGAAGTAGGGGGTAGCACAGATACGCAGTATTTT.

This chain links TRBV18 with TRBJ1-1; possibly TRBD1 for D (5 bases). V lost 0 bases and J 1 base, leaving 9 bases between the germline ends. Germline lookup yields CDR1 KGHSH and CDR2 LQKENI. The CDR3 totals 15 residues. CDR3 sequence: CASSPPGQPNTEAFF. Written as DNA, the CDR3 is TGTGCCAGCTCACCACCGGGGCAGCCGAACACTGAAGCTTTCTTT. Full variable domain (missing parts from reference TRBV18 and TRBJ1-1): NAGVMQNPRHLVRRRGQEARLRCSPMKGHSHVYWYRQLPEEGLKFMVYLQKENIIDESGMPKERFSAEFPKEGPSILRIQQVVRGDSAAYFCASSPPGQPNTEAFFGQGTRLTVV.

The sample holds a few counts of this clone. The chain is built from TRBV27 and TRBJ2-1, with 9 bases lining up with TRBD2. Per the germline V gene, CDR1 is MNHEY and CDR2 is SMNVEV (reference sequence). The ends lost 4 bases at V and 8 bases at J; junction bases unmatched: 9. The CDR3 runs 15 residues. CDR3 DNA sequence: TGTGCCAGCAGTTGGCAGGGACTAGCTGTCGATGAGCAGTTCTTC. Translating gives CASSWQGLAVDEQFF.

J is TRBJ2-3 and V is TRBV27; TRBD1 is a possible D gene (5 bases). The CDR3 is made up of 16 amino acids. Per germline, CDR1 MNHEY and CDR2 SMNVEV (reference sequence). V lost 5 bases, J lost 3 bases, and 18 bases lay in between. The CDR3 is CASSRTGRLWTDTQYF. CDR3 coding DNA: TGTGCCAGCAGTCGAACAGGACGATTATGGACAGATACGCAGTATTTT.

The chain carries TRBV7-9 and TRBJ2-1, with D possibly matching TRBD2 (6 bases). In germline, CDR1 is SEHNR, CDR2 FQNEAQ (reference sequence). The CDR3 contains 17 residues. The V end lost 5 bases, the J end lost 3 bases, and 20 bases lay between the germline ends. CDR3 sequence: CASSLPSSTRDYNEQFF. The DNA for the CDR3 is TGTGCCAGCAGCCTCCCGAGCTCGACTAGGGACTACAATGAGCAGTTCTTC.

This clone was recorded once. The V and J genes are TRBV5-6 and TRBJ2-7, with TRBD2 as a possible D gene (6 bases). Germline V gives CDR1 SGHDT, CDR2 YYEEEE. The CDR3 has 13 amino acids. Trimming took off 3 bases at V and 4 bases at J, with 11 bases between the two ends. CDR3 protein: CASSWGELYEQYF. The CDR3 DNA follows: TGTGCCAGCAGCTGGGGGGAGTTATACGAGCAGTACTTC.

J is TRBJ2-2 and V is TRBV11-2, with a possible D match to TRBD1 (6 bases). Germline lookup yields CDR1 SGHAT and CDR2 FQNNGV. Trimming removed 5 bases from V and 0 bases from J, with 7 bases in between. The CDR3 covers 14 residues. Here the CDR3 DNA reads TGTGCCAGCAGCCGACAGGCGAACACCGGGGAGCTGTTTTTT. Its protein is CASSRQANTGELFF.

The rearrangement uses TRBV5-4 and TRBJ1-2; D perhaps matches TRBD1 (5 bases). The CDR3 runs 13 residues. Trimming removed 4 bases at V and 4 bases at J, with 11 bases between. Germline CDR1 is SGHNT and CDR2 is YYREEE (reference sequence). The CDR3 region is CASSPRVSYGYTF. The DNA for the CDR3 is TGTGCCAGCAGCCCCAGGGTTAGCTATGGCTACACCTTC.

This clone was seen once. The V gene is TRBV2, the J gene TRBJ1-5; a possible D gene is TRBD1 (6 bases). V was pared by 7 bases and J by 7 bases, with 14 bases between. The germline V gene has CDR1 SNHLY and CDR2 FYNNEI. The CDR3 runs to 13 residues. The CDR3 DNA reads as TGTGCCAGCAAACAGGGTCCTTACCAGCCCCAGCATTTT. Its protein is CASKQGPYQPQHF.